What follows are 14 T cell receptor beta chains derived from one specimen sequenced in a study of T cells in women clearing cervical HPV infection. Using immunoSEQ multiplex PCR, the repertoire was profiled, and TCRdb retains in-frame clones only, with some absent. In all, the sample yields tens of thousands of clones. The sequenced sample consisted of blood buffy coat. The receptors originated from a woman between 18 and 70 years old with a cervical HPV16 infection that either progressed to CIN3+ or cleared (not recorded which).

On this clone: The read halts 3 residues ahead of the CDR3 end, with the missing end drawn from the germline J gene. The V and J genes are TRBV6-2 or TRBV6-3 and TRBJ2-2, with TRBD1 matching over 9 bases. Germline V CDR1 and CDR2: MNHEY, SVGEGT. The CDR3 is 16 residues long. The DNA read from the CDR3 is TGTGCCAGCAGTTACTCGACCACAGGGGGCATTGGAAAG. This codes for CASSYSTTGGIGK. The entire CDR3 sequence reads CASSYSTTGGIGKLFF.

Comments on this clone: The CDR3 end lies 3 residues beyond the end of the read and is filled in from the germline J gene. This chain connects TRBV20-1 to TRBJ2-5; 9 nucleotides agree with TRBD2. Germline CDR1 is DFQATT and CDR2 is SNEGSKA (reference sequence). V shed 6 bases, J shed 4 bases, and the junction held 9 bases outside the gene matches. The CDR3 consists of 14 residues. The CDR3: CSATSSGTGETQYF. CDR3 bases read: TGCAGTGCCACATCTAGCGGGACTGGAGAGACC.

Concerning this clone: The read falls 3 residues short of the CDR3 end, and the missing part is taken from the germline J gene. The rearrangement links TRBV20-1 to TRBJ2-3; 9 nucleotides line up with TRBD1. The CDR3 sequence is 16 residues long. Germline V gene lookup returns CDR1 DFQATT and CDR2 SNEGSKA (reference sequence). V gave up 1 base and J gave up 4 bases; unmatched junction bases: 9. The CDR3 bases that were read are TGCAGTGCTAGAGCCCCACAGGGGGCGCCCCCAGATACG. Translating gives CSARAPQGAPPDT. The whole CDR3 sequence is CSARAPQGAPPDTQYF.

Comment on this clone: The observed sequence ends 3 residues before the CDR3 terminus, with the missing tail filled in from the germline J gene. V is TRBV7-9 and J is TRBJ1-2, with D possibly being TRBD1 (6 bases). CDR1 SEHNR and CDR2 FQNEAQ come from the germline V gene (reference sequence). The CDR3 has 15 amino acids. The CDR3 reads CASSTSSGGTDTYTF. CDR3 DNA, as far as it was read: TGTGCCAGCAGCACCTCTAGCGGGGGCACAGATACC. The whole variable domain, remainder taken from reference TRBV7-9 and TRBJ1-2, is DTGVSQNPRHKITKRGQNVTFRCDPISEHNRLYWYRQTLGQGPEFLTYFQNEAQLEKSRLLSDRFSAERPKGSFSTLEIQRTEQGDSAMYLCASSTSSGGTDTYTFGSGTRLTVV.

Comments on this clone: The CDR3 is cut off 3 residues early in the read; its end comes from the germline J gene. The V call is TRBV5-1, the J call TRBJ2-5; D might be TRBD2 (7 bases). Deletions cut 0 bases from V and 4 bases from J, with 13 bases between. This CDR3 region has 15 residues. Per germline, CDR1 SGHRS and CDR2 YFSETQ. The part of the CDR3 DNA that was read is TGCGCCAGCAGCTTGGGCCGGGGGGCGGGAGAGACC. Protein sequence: CASSLGRGAGET. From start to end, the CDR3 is CASSLGRGAGETQYF.

CDR3 DNA (partial): TGCAGTGCTGGACGGGACAGGGGCACCGAG. Amino acid sequence: CSAGRDRGTE. The complete CDR3 reads CSAGRDRGTEQYF. J is TRBJ2-7 and V is TRBV20-1; 10 bases map to TRBD1. The read is 3 residues too short to cover the CDR3 end, so that end is filled in from the germline J gene. The J segment lost 6 bases and the V segment lost 5 bases, leaving 7 bases of the junction unmatched. Germline V gene data show CDR1 as DFQATT and CDR2 as SNEGSKA (reference sequence). This CDR3 comprises 13 residues.

CDR3 bases read: TGTGCCAGCAGCTTTACAGGGGAAAGCGATACC. Translation gives CASSFTGESDT. The whole CDR3 reads CASSFTGESDTYTF. The gene calls are TRBV13 and TRBJ1-2; 7 positions agree with TRBD1. The read is 3 residues too short to cover the CDR3 end, so that end is filled in from the germline J gene. Germline V gene lookup returns CDR1 PRHDT and CDR2 FYEKMQ (reference sequence). The CDR3 has 14 residues.

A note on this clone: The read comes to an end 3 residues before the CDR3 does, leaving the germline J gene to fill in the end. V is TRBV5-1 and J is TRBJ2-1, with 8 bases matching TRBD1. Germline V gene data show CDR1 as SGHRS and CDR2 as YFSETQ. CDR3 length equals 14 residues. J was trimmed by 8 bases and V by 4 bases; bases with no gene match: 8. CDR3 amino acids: CASSLQDREDEQFF. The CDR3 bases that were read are TGCGCCAGCAGCCTCCAGGACAGGGAGGATGAG.

The part of the CDR3 DNA that was read is TGTGCCAGCAGCCCGGGACTCCGGGAA. Residues: CASSPGLRE. The full-length CDR3 reads as CASSPGLREAFF. The chain combines TRBV5-6 with TRBJ1-1; possibly TRBD1 for D (5 bases). The read is 3 residues too short to cover the CDR3 end, so that end is filled in from the germline J gene. The germline gives CDR1 SGHDT, CDR2 YYEEEE. CDR3 length: 12 residues.

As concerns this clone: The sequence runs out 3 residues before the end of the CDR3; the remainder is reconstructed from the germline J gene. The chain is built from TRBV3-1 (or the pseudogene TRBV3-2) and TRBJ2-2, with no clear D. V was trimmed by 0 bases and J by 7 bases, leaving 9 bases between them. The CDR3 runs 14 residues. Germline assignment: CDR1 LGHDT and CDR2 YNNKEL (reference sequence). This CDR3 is CASSQDPGSGELFF. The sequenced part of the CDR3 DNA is TGTGCCAGCAGCCAAGATCCAGGTAGCGGGGAG.

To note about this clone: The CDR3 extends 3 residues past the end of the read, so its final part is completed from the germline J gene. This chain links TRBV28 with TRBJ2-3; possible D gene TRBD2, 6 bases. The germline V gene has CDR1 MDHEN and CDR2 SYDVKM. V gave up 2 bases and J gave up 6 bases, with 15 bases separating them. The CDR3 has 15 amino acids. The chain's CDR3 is CASSLLKASGDTQYF. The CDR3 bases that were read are TGTGCCAGCAGTTTACTAAAGGCCAGCGGGGATACG.

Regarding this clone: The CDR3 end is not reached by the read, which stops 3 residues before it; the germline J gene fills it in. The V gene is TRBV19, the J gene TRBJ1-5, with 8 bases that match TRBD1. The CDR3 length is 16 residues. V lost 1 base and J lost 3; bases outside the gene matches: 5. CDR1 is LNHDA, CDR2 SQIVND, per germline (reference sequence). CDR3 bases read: TGTGCCAGTAGTATAGTGTCAGGGGGCCTCAATCAGCCC. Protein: CASSIVSGGLNQP. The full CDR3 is CASSIVSGGLNQPQHF.

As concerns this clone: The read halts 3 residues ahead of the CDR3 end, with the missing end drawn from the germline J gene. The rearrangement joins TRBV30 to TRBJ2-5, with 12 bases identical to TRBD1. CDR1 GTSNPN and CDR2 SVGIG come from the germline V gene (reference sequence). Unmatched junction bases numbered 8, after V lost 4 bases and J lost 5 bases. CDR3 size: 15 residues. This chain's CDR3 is CAWNKGQGAGETQYF. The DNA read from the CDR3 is TGTGCCTGGAATAAGGGACAGGGGGCCGGGGAGACC. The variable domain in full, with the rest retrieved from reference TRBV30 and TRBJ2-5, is SQTIHQWPATLVQPVGSPLSLECTVEGTSNPNLYWYRQAAGRGLQLLFYSVGIGQISSEVPQNLSASRPQDRQFILSSKKLLLSDSGFYLCAWNKGQGAGETQYFGPGTRLLVL.

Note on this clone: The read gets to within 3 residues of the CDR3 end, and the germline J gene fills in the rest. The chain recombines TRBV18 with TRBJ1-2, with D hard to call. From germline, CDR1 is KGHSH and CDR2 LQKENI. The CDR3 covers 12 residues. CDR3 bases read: TGTGCCAGCTCACCTCCCAAGGGCGAC. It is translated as CASSPPKGD. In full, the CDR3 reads CASSPPKGDYTF. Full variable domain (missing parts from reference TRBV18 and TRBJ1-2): NAGVMQNPRHLVRRRGQEARLRCSPMKGHSHVYWYRQLPEEGLKFMVYLQKENIIDESGMPKERFSAEFPKEGPSILRIQQVVRGDSAAYFCASSPPKGDYTFGSGTRLTVV.